This T cell receptor (beta chain) emerged from a study of T cell changes during pregnancy in multiple sclerosis. The germline V and J ends were trimmed by 1 base and 8 bases, with 14 bases remaining between them. CDR1 SGHTA and CDR2 FQGTGA come from the germline V gene. The CDR3 is 14 amino acids. Data came from immunoSEQ multiplex PCR; TCRdb stores just in-frame clones and leaves some out. The sample records roughly 76,000 clones, around nine tenths being singletons. The chain joins TRBV7-3 to TRBJ2-5; D is perhaps TRBD2 (6 bases). The receptor comes from a female donor with multiple sclerosis, enrolled in a pregnancy study. The source material was CD4+ T cells from peripheral blood mononuclear cells, sampled in the second trimester of pregnancy. CDR3 nucleotides: TGTGCCAGCAGCTTAAACCTCGTGGGGGGAACCCAGTACTTC. Encoded protein: CASSLNLVGGTQYF. The full variable domain, its missing parts supplied by reference TRBV7-3 and TRBJ2-5, is GAGVSQTPSNKVTEKGKYVELRCDPISGHTALYWYRQSLGQGPEFLIYFQGTGAADDSGLPNDRFFAVRPEGSVSTLKIQRTERGDSAVYLCASSLNLVGGTQYFGPGTRLLVL.